Sequencing of this T cell receptor (beta chain) was carried out in a study of regulatory T cells in long-lasting Graves disease. The study, taken as a whole, reports: TRBV28, TRBJ1-2 and TRBJ2-5 were favored in persistent disease.

Time point: persistent/refractory GD, antithyroid drugs over 5 years with positive TRAb. PBMCs were the source of the RNA used for TCR sequencing. Patients of an endocrinology department in Xi'an, China, were included. Investigators prepared the TCR beta libraries by applying iRepertoire HTBI primers and Arm-PCR of CDR3 regions. TCRdb used MiXCR to reprocess the multiplex PCR reads, holding one entry per CDR3 protein. The data contain about 470,000 distinct CDR3 sequences, less than 25% of them singletons. There are 14 residues in the CDR3. J was trimmed by 3 bases and V by 0 bases; bases with no gene match: 1. Germline CDR1 SEHNR, CDR2 FQNEAQ (reference sequence). With respect to this clonotype: The antigen remains undetermined.

The clonotype comes from a female donor with Graves disease. The chain links TRBV7-9 to TRBJ1-1; TRBD1 matches at 7 bases. Sequences were derived from peripheral blood mononuclear cells (PBMCs), sampled when the disease was refractory, from a patient treated with antithyroid drugs. CDR3 loop: CASSLAGQHTEAFF. CDR3 DNA: TGTGCCAGCAGCTTAGCGGGACAGCACACTGAAGCTTTCTTT.